Below, 13 T cell receptor beta chains from the same sample are listed, as sequenced in a study of post-analysis software for immune sequencing data. Study-wide results and caveats: With TRBV5-6, TRBV5-1 and TRBV20-1 included, five TRBV segments were more frequent in patients than in controls.

Libraries were made from TCR beta cDNA, and they carried unique molecular identifiers. TCRdb re-derived calls from the PCR reads in MiXCR, one entry per CDR3 protein. This sample has a few hundred thousand distinct CDR3 sequences; roughly 34% occur once, and the top ten carry 5% to 6%. Their recognized antigens are unknown. Sequencing used blood. These receptors were collected from a girl between 2 and 17 years old with multiple sclerosis.

The chain joins TRBV7-8 to TRBJ2-1, with 7 bases aligning to TRBD1. CDR1 is SGHVS, CDR2 FQNEAQ, per germline. J was trimmed by 8 bases and V by 1 base; bases with no gene match: 5. The CDR3 sequence is 14 residues long. The CDR3 loop reads CASSLGGQFDEQFF. The CDR3 DNA follows: TGTGCCAGCAGCTTAGGGGGACAGTTCGATGAGCAGTTCTTC.

This clonotype has just one count. The V gene is TRBV7-8, the J gene TRBJ2-3; weak D call: TRBD1 (6 bases). Germline V gene sequence: CDR1 SGHVS, CDR2 FQNEAQ. This CDR3 is built from 18 residues. V lost 4 bases and J lost 0, with 20 bases in between. CDR3: CASSSTRQALGSTDTQYF. The DNA for the CDR3 is TGTGCCAGCAGCTCGACACGACAGGCCTTGGGGAGCACAGATACGCAGTATTTT.

Only a few counts were recorded for this clonotype. The J gene is TRBJ2-5, the V gene TRBV12-3 or TRBV12-4; either TRBD1 or TRBD2 may fit D (5 bases each). The CDR3 contains 15 residues. Trimming took off 1 base at V and 4 bases at J, with 13 bases between the two ends. The CDR3 loop reads CASSLGGKLGETQYF. CDR3 DNA: TGTGCCAGCAGTTTAGGGGGGAAGTTGGGAGAGACCCAGTACTTC.

The V and J genes are TRBV5-1 and TRBJ2-6; D gene uncertain. The CDR3 contains 15 residues. V lost 6 bases and J 4 bases, leaving 14 bases between the germline ends. The germline gives CDR1 SGHRS, CDR2 YFSETQ. The CDR3 spells CASTLQTPGANVLTF. The CDR3 DNA follows: TGCGCCAGCACTCTCCAGACTCCCGGGGCCAACGTCCTGACTTTC.

The chain uses TRBV20-1 and TRBJ1-5; D unclear. This CDR3 contains 14 residues. Trimming cost V 1 base and J 0 bases, with 7 bases left between them. Per germline, CDR1 DFQATT and CDR2 SNEGSKA (reference sequence). The CDR3 here is CSARVFSSNQPQHF. CDR3 nucleotides: TGCAGTGCTAGAGTCTTTTCTAGCAATCAGCCCCAGCATTTT.

The chain employs TRBV5-1 and TRBJ2-4; D perhaps matches TRBD1 (6 bases). V was pared by 0 bases and J by 0 bases, with 10 bases between. The CDR3 runs to 16 residues. Germline loops: CDR1 SGHRS, CDR2 YFSETQ. The CDR3 is CASSLGTDLAKNIQYF. CDR3 sequence (DNA): TGCGCCAGCAGCTTGGGGACAGACCTAGCCAAAAACATTCAGTACTTC.

This clonotype turned up a few times. The V call is TRBV5-1, the J call TRBJ1-4, with a weak D call TRBD1 (6 bases). From germline, CDR1 is SGHRS and CDR2 YFSETQ. CDR3 length: 16 amino acids. V shed 4 bases and J shed 0 bases, with 13 bases lying between them. CDR3 in DNA: TGCGCCAGCAGCGTAACAACAGGGACAACTAATGAAAAACTGTTTTTT. Its translation: CASSVTTGTTNEKLFF.

The chain couples TRBV6-6 to TRBJ2-2, with TRBD2 as a possible D gene (6 bases). Germline V CDR1 and CDR2: MNHNY, SVGAGI (reference sequence). V was trimmed by 10 bases and J by 7 bases, leaving 13 bases between them. The CDR3 is made up of 12 amino acids. CDR3 sequence (DNA): TGTGCCACGGGCAGGGAGGTCGGGGAGCTGTTTTTT. Translated, it gives CATGREVGELFF.

The CDR3 here is CASNRGIASGANVLTF. The CDR3 region has the DNA TGTGCCAGCAACAGGGGAATAGCTTCTGGGGCCAACGTCCTGACTTTC. The V gene is TRBV6-5, the J gene TRBJ2-6, with TRBD1 identical over 7 bases. CDR3 size: 16 residues. The V segment lost 7 bases and the J segment 1 base; nucleotides outside the gene matches: 7. Germline lookup yields CDR1 MNHEY and CDR2 SVGAGI.

This clonotype has a handful of counts. This chain joins TRBV29-1 and TRBJ2-5, with TRBD1 identical over 8 bases. This CDR3 contains 11 residues. V was clipped by 7 bases and J by 7 bases; unmatched bases: 5. Germline loops: CDR1 SQVTM, CDR2 ANQGSEA. CDR3 sequence reads: CSGTGSTTQYF. CDR3 in DNA: TGCAGCGGGACAGGGAGCACGACCCAGTACTTC.

This clonotype was picked up one time. The chain employs TRBV7-2 and TRBJ1-2; TRBD1 agrees at 9 bases. V shed 5 bases and J 8 bases; nucleotides not matched to a gene: 6. Germline V gene lookup returns CDR1 SGHTA and CDR2 FQGNSA. The CDR3 has 13 amino acids. The CDR3 sequence is CASSRGQGTGYTF. CDR3 nucleotides: TGTGCCAGCAGCCGGGGACAGGGAACCGGCTACACCTTC.

The chain has TRBV29-1 and TRBJ1-4; D is possibly TRBD1 (5 bases). CDR1 is SQVTM and CDR2 is ANQGSEA in the germline V gene. Between the trimmed V and J ends, which lost 4 bases and 7 bases, there was a span of 13 bases. This CDR3 comprises 13 residues. CDR3 sequence reads: CSVGQGGGEKLFF. DNA of the CDR3: TGCAGCGTTGGTCAGGGCGGCGGTGAAAAACTGTTTTTT.

V and J are TRBV10-2 and TRBJ2-5; D might be TRBD1 or TRBD2, each matching 5 bases. Germline V lookup: CDR1 WSHSY, CDR2 SAAADI. This CDR3 has 13 amino acids. The germline V and J ends were trimmed by 3 bases and 5 bases, with 10 bases remaining between them. The CDR3 DNA reads TGCGCCAGCAGTGACCGGGGCTGGGAGACCCAGTACTTC. It encodes CASSDRGWETQYF.